This T cell receptor beta chain stems from a study of CD8 T cells in Susac syndrome. Study details: Patients with Susac syndrome, at blood draw, were therapy-naive, on corticosteroids, or on intravenous immunoglobulin alone.

Details on this clonotype: Its antigen is as yet unknown.

Study results and caveats: When the CD4+ T cell repertoires of patients with Susac syndrome were examined, they did not show any clonal expansion.

When the RNA was reverse transcribed, random hexamers were used with an input of roughly 0.45 to 1 ug. The method of amplification for TCR beta CDR3 was immunoSEQ multiplex PCR, covering 54 Vbeta and 13 Jbeta. TCRdb reanalysed the immunoSEQ multiplex PCR reads using MiXCR and keeps one entry per CDR3 protein. The table lists roughly 250,000 distinct CDR3 sequences, roughly 95% of them singletons, with around 0.1% in the top ten. V shed 3 bases and J shed 2 bases, with 4 bases lying between them. This CDR3 is 12 amino acids long. Germline V lookup: CDR1 SNHLY, CDR2 FYNNEI. The V gene is TRBV2, the J gene TRBJ1-2, with no clear D. The clonotype was recovered from a human donor with Susac syndrome. Specimen: CD4+ T cells from PBMCs. This CDR3 reads CASSEGNYGYTF. The CDR3 nucleotides read TGTGCCAGCAGTGAGGGGAACTATGGCTACACCTTC. Drawing the rest from reference TRBV2 and TRBJ1-2, the complete variable domain is EPEVTQTPSHQVTQMGQEVILRCVPISNHLYFYWYRQILGQKVEFLVSFYNNEISEKSEIFDDQFSVERPDGSNFTLKIRSTKLEDSAMYFCASSEGNYGYTFGSGTRLTVV.